This T cell receptor beta chain stems from a study of shared clonotypes between healthy human individuals. Assay used: immunoSEQ multiplex PCR; TCRdb lists only in-frame clones, some missing. The sample lists around 2.5 million clones, 80% to 95% occurring once. Germline-derived CDR1 and CDR2 are SGHDT and YYEEEE. Trimming at V came to 4 bases and at J to 3 bases, leaving 13 bases not matched to a gene. CDR3 size: 17 residues. Input material: naive CD4+ T cells from PBMCs. Noted subset: CD45RA+ positively selected. The chain uses TRBV5-6 and TRBJ1-5, with TRBD1 identical over 7 bases. The clonotype comes from a man aged 18 to 29 in good health. Some clones in this sample may be carry-over from other donors' samples. The CDR3 reads CASSPLAGGRLNQPQHF. Here the CDR3 DNA reads TGTGCCAGCAGCCCGCTCGCAGGGGGAAGACTCAATCAGCCCCAGCATTTT.